This T cell receptor (beta chain) was documented in a study of control samples from healthy donors and cancer patients. Some clones are missing from TCRdb's copy, which holds only in-frame ones; the method was immunoSEQ multiplex PCR. The table includes 80,000 or so clones, roughly 92% detected once. Germline V gives CDR1 SQVTM, CDR2 ANQGSEA. Trimming removed 5 bases from V and 2 bases from J, with 9 bases in between. CDR3 length equals 12 residues. This chain uses TRBV29-1 with TRBJ2-5; a possible D gene is TRBD2 (5 bases). This receptor was taken from a woman aged 40 to 50 in good health. The sequenced sample consisted of blood. This CDR3 is CSVSGDQETQYF. CDR3 DNA: TGCAGCGTTTCCGGGGATCAAGAGACCCAGTACTTC.